This section outlines one TCR beta chain sequence together with its context. This sample stems from a study of control samples from healthy donors and cancer patients. Trimming stripped 5 bases from V and 4 bases from J, with 15 bases between. CDR1 SGHRS and CDR2 YFSETQ come from the germline V gene. The CDR3 loop spans 14 amino acids. TCRdb's copy holds only in-frame clones and misses some; the assay was immunoSEQ multiplex PCR. This repertoire shows roughly 120,000 clones, more than 75% found once; its top ten account for around 2.5%. Sequenced sample: blood. The source is a woman in her 70s in good health. The J gene is TRBJ2-5, the V gene TRBV5-1; D might be TRBD2 (7 bases). CDR3 sequence: CASRIGGLVETQYF. The CDR3 nucleotides are TGCGCCAGCAGAATCGGGGGGCTTGTAGAGACCCAGTACTTC.